This TCR beta chain is from a study of blood T cell repertoires in COVID-19. Study-wide context: COVID-19 samples collected from the United States, Italy and Spain covered acute and convalescent phases. PBMCs, B-cell-depleted T cells, or T cells provided the cDNA or gDNA that made up the material.

This clone was seen a handful of times. Authors' analysis steps: The assay estimated nucleated cells by amplifying reference gene primers. Using immunoSEQ multiplex PCR, the repertoire was profiled, and TCRdb retains in-frame clones only, with some absent. Clonal size and the V and J genes are those of that table, whereas D and trimming came from the DNA. Counted here are under 80,000 clones, around 80% occurring once; the ten biggest clones make up over 8.5%. The receptor comes from a man aged 50 to 60 with acute or convalescent COVID-19. Sequenced sample: peripheral blood.

CDR3 in DNA: TGTGCCAGCTCCCTCGAGCAGGGAAACGAGCAGTACTTC. Protein product: CASSLEQGNEQYF. The chain recombines TRBV18 with TRBJ2-7; a possible D gene is TRBD1 (5 bases). Germline V gives CDR1 KGHSH, CDR2 LQKENI. This CDR3 comprises 13 residues. V lost 6 bases and J lost 5, with 14 bases in between. The whole variable domain, filled in from reference TRBV18 and TRBJ2-7, reads NAGVMQNPRHLVRRRGQEARLRCSPMKGHSHVYWYRQLPEEGLKFMVYLQKENIIDESGMPKERFSAEFPKEGPSILRIQQVVRGDSAAYFCASSLEQGNEQYFGPGTRLTVT.